One sample yielded the 32 T cell receptor beta chains listed below, sequenced in a study of shared clonotypes between healthy human individuals. Profiled with immunoSEQ multiplex PCR; TCRdb holds only in-frame clones, not every one. This repertoire shows millions of clones, 90% to 95% found once; its top ten account for 0.39%. The sample taken for sequencing was naive CD4+ T cells from PBMCs. Subset indicated: CD45RA+ positively selected. Receptors originate from a man younger than 35 in good health. Some clones in this sample may be carry-over from other donors' samples.

J is TRBJ2-5 and V is TRBV9; TRBD1 or TRBD2 may be the D gene (5 bases each). Per the germline V gene, CDR1 is SGDLS and CDR2 is YYNGEE. V dropped 0 bases and J dropped 5 bases, with 14 bases sitting between them. The CDR3 sequence is 15 residues long. CDR3 sequence (DNA): TGTGCCAGCAGCGTAGGAGGCTTGGGACCCGAGACCCAGTACTTC. This codes for CASSVGGLGPETQYF.

The rearrangement joins TRBV7-3 to TRBJ1-2, with D tentatively TRBD1 (6 bases). Germline V gene lookup returns CDR1 SGHTA and CDR2 FQGTGA. The CDR3 runs to 12 residues. V dropped 5 bases and J dropped 11 bases, with 15 bases sitting between them. The CDR3 loop reads CASSQPGQFYTF. The CDR3 DNA follows: TGTGCCAGCAGCCAGCCAGGACAGTTTTACACCTTC. Full variable domain (missing parts from reference TRBV7-3 and TRBJ1-2): GAGVSQTPSNKVTEKGKYVELRCDPISGHTALYWYRQSLGQGPEFLIYFQGTGAADDSGLPNDRFFAVRPEGSVSTLKIQRTERGDSAVYLCASSQPGQFYTFGSGTRLTVV.

This chain links TRBV9 with TRBJ2-3; 7 nucleotides line up with TRBD2. Looked up from germline, CDR1 is SGDLS and CDR2 is YYNGEE. The CDR3 consists of 15 residues. The V and J ends lost 2 bases and 2 bases, in that order; junction bases with no gene match: 5. The CDR3 region is CASSVGRGITDTQYF. The DNA for the CDR3 is TGTGCCAGCAGCGTGGGGCGGGGGATCACAGATACGCAGTATTTT.

CDR3 in amino acids: CASRYSGANVLTF. For the CDR3, the DNA is TGTGCCAGCAGGTACTCTGGGGCCAACGTCCTGACTTTC. The chain recombines TRBV27 with TRBJ2-6; D unclear. The CDR3 sequence is 13 residues long. Looked up from germline, CDR1 is MNHEY and CDR2 is SMNVEV (reference sequence). V was clipped by 6 bases and J by 0 bases, with 3 bases between them. Together with reference TRBV27 and TRBJ2-6, the CDR3 gives the full variable domain: EAQVTQNPRYLITVTGKKLTVTCSQNMNHEYMSWYRQDPGLGLRQIYYSMNVEVTDKGDVPEGYKVSRKEKRNFPLILESPSPNQTSLYFCASRYSGANVLTFGAGSRLTVL.

The V gene is TRBV6-6, the J gene TRBJ1-2, with 9 bases fitting TRBD1. The V gene's germline CDR1 is MNHNY and CDR2 SVGAGI (reference sequence). This CDR3 spans 16 amino acids. The V gene end was trimmed by 5 bases and the J gene end by 4 bases; junction bases not matched to a gene: 11. DNA of the CDR3: TGTGCCAGCAGTCCCGGGACAGGGAGATTTGGCTATGGCTACACCTTC. Protein product: CASSPGTGRFGYGYTF.

V usage is TRBV28 and J usage is TRBJ1-3; TRBD1 is a possible D gene (5 bases). V lost 6 bases to trimming and J lost 4 bases, with 13 bases between them. The CDR3 is 14 residues long. Germline V CDR1 and CDR2: MDHEN, SYDVKM. This CDR3 reads CASSSGTLGNTIYF. The CDR3 DNA is TGTGCCAGCAGCAGTGGGACGTTAGGAAACACCATATATTTT.

This rearrangement joins TRBV5-4 to TRBJ2-1; 7 bases are a match to TRBD2. Trimming at V came to 2 bases and at J to 7 bases, leaving 9 bases not matched to a gene. The CDR3 contains 15 residues. CDR1 is SGHNT and CDR2 is YYREEE in the germline V gene (reference sequence). In DNA form, the CDR3 reads TGTGCCAGCAGCTTTGTGGGGCGGGGGTTAAATGAGCAGTTCTTC. Translated: CASSFVGRGLNEQFF.

The chain recombines TRBV5-6 with TRBJ2-5; either TRBD1 or TRBD2 may fit D (5 bases each). The CDR3 runs to 16 residues. V lost 2 bases to trimming and J lost 1 base, with 15 bases between them. From germline, CDR1 is SGHDT and CDR2 YYEEEE. The CDR3 is CASSFPGHGAQETQYF. The CDR3 bases are TGTGCCAGCAGCTTTCCGGGCCACGGGGCCCAAGAGACCCAGTACTTC.

This chain joins TRBV4-1 and TRBJ2-1; TRBD2 agrees at 10 bases. Germline V CDR1 and CDR2: MGHRA, YSYEKL. The CDR3 is 17 amino acids. With 3 bases clipped from V and 2 bases from J, the junction kept 7 bases outside the gene matches. The CDR3 bases are TGCGCCAGCAGCCACCCTAGCGGGAGAGGGACCTACAATGAGCAGTTCTTC. Amino acids: CASSHPSGRGTYNEQFF.

The CDR3, as DNA: TGTGCCAGCAGCCTAGACAGGGTTGGCACTGAAGCTTTCTTT. As protein: CASSLDRVGTEAFF. V and J are TRBV14 and TRBJ1-1, with 7 bases identical to TRBD1. In germline, CDR1 is SGHDN, CDR2 FVKESK. After removal of 4 bases from V and 4 bases from J, the junction contained 6 bases not matched to a gene. This CDR3 has 14 amino acids.

This clone was recorded only once. The chain uses TRBV9 and TRBJ2-5; TRBD1 aligns across 8 bases. V shed 2 bases and J 4 bases; nucleotides not matched to a gene: 7. Germline CDR1 SGDLS, CDR2 YYNGEE. This CDR3 region has 15 residues. The CDR3 here is CASSVDRGRGETQYF. Here the CDR3 DNA reads TGTGCCAGCAGCGTTGACAGGGGTAGGGGAGAGACCCAGTACTTC.

This clone has only one observation. The CDR3 DNA follows: TGCAGTGCCTCCAGACGGTATGGCTACACCTTC. It yields the protein CSASRRYGYTF. V is TRBV20-1 and J is TRBJ1-2; no definite D call. Germline V gene data show CDR1 as DFQATT and CDR2 as SNEGSKA (reference sequence). V lost 6 bases, J lost 5 bases, and 10 bases lay in between. The CDR3 is 11 amino acids.

This chain joins TRBV5-1 and TRBJ2-2; 7 positions match TRBD1. Germline loops: CDR1 SGHRS, CDR2 YFSETQ. The CDR3 totals 15 residues. V shed 3 bases, J shed 7 bases, and the junction held 9 bases outside the gene matches. The chain's CDR3 is CASSYGRGTDGELFF. CDR3 DNA sequence: TGCGCCAGCAGCTACGGCAGGGGGACCGACGGGGAGCTGTTTTTT.

The V call is TRBV5-1, the J call TRBJ1-5; D not resolved. The CDR3 covers 15 residues. Trimming took off 6 bases at V and 7 bases at J, with 20 bases between the two ends. Germline V lookup: CDR1 SGHRS, CDR2 YFSETQ. The CDR3 region is CASKGGVFRRQPQHF. CDR3 coding DNA: TGCGCCAGCAAGGGCGGGGTCTTCAGGAGGCAGCCCCAGCATTTT.

J is TRBJ2-3 and V is TRBV9, with 8 bases matching TRBD2. With V trimmed by 4 bases and J by 4 bases, 8 bases remained unmatched. This CDR3 spans 15 amino acids. Germline CDR1 reads SGDLS; CDR2 reads YYNGEE. The CDR3 region is CASSPESGSPDTQYF. DNA for the CDR3: TGTGCCAGCAGCCCGGAGAGCGGGAGCCCAGATACGCAGTATTTT. Full variable domain (remainder filled in from reference TRBV9 and TRBJ2-3): DSGVTQTPKHLITATGQRVTLRCSPRSGDLSVYWYQQSLDQGLQFLIQYYNGEERAKGNILERFSAQQFPDLHSELNLSSLELGDSALYFCASSPESGSPDTQYFGPGTRLTVL.

This chain connects TRBV10-3 to TRBJ1-3; 7 positions agree with TRBD1. This CDR3 is built from 15 residues. Germline loops: CDR1 ENHRY, CDR2 SYGVKD. V gave up 7 bases and J gave up 0 bases; unmatched junction bases: 6. The CDR3 region is CAITIRGFSGNTIYF. CDR3 in DNA: TGTGCCATCACCATCAGGGGGTTCTCTGGAAACACCATATATTTT.

The V and J genes are TRBV29-1 and TRBJ2-3; TRBD2 matches 12 bases. CDR1 is SQVTM and CDR2 is ANQGSEA in the germline V gene. The V and J ends lost 7 bases and 4 bases, in that order; junction bases with no gene match: 6. The length of the CDR3 is 14 residues. CDR3 residues: CSELAGGYADTQYF. CDR3 in DNA: TGCAGCGAACTAGCGGGAGGTTACGCAGATACGCAGTATTTT.

The CDR3 loop is CASRETTPNTGELFF. DNA for the CDR3: TGTGCCAGTAGGGAAACTACCCCGAACACCGGGGAGCTGTTTTTT. V and J are TRBV19 and TRBJ2-2, with D hard to call. This CDR3 region has 15 residues. Trimming stripped 6 bases from V and 0 bases from J, with 11 bases between. Germline CDR1 LNHDA, CDR2 SQIVND (reference sequence). The full variable domain, completed using reference TRBV19 and TRBJ2-2, is DGGITQSPKYLFRKEGQNVTLSCEQNLNHDAMYWYRQDPGQGLRLIYYSQIVNDFQKGDIAEGYSVSREKKESFPLTVTSAQKNPTAFYLCASRETTPNTGELFFGEGSRLTVL.

The V gene is TRBV9, the J gene TRBJ2-1; no firm D call. The V and J ends lost 0 bases and 5 bases respectively, with 9 bases between them. The CDR3 is 14 residues long. CDR1 and CDR2 from the germline V gene are SGDLS and YYNGEE. In nucleotides, the CDR3 is TGTGCCAGCAGCGTAGCTGAGGCAAACAATGAGCAGTTCTTC. Protein product: CASSVAEANNEQFF.

The rearrangement links TRBV10-3 to TRBJ1-5; D remains unclear. Germline V gives CDR1 ENHRY, CDR2 SYGVKD. The CDR3 contains 12 residues. Trimming stripped 8 bases from V and 6 bases from J, with 11 bases between. CDR3 region: CAIQEPPQPQHF. CDR3 nucleotides: TGTGCCATCCAAGAACCACCTCAGCCCCAGCATTTT.

A single count supports this clone. The same CDR3 can be traced to other DNA sequences in this sample. V is TRBV5-1 and J is TRBJ2-7, with 7 bases identical to TRBD1. V lost 1 base and J lost 4; bases outside the gene matches: 2. The length of the CDR3 is 13 residues. CDR1 is SGHRS, CDR2 YFSETQ, per germline. CDR3 loop: CASSLTGEYEQYF. In DNA form, the CDR3 reads TGCGCCAGCAGCTTGACAGGGGAGTACGAGCAGTACTTC.

V is TRBV7-9 and J is TRBJ2-2; tentatively, D is TRBD1 (5 bases). Trimming took 7 bases from V and 5 from J, leaving 11 bases between them. CDR1 is SEHNR, CDR2 FQNEAQ, per germline (reference sequence). The CDR3 is made up of 13 amino acids. The CDR3 bases are TGTGCCAGCATTGGTAGGGGAACCGGGGAGCTGTTTTTT. The encoded protein is CASIGRGTGELFF.

The rearrangement joins TRBV10-1 to TRBJ1-1, with D unclear. V dropped 3 bases and J dropped 7 bases, with 9 bases sitting between them. Germline CDR1 reads WNHNN; CDR2 reads SYGVQD (reference sequence). The CDR3 runs 12 residues. CDR3 protein: CASSECSVEAFF. As DNA, the CDR3 is TGCGCCAGCAGTGAATGTTCTGTTGAAGCTTTCTTT.

CDR3 residues: CASSVGGTLARETQYF. As DNA, the CDR3 is TGTGCCAGCAGTGTGGGGGGGACTCTGGCTAGAGAGACCCAGTACTTC. V usage is TRBV2 and J usage is TRBJ2-5; 7 bases align to TRBD2. Trimming at V came to 4 bases and at J to 4 bases, leaving 12 bases not matched to a gene. Germline CDR1 reads SNHLY; CDR2 reads FYNNEI. The CDR3 spans 16 residues.

The V call is TRBV6-6, the J call TRBJ2-7; maybe TRBD1 (5 bases). V lost 5 bases and J 3 bases, leaving 17 bases between the germline ends. Germline loops: CDR1 MNHNY, CDR2 SVGAGI (reference sequence). The CDR3 loop spans 15 amino acids. The DNA of the CDR3 is TGTGCCAGCAGTACCCTACAGGTGGGTCTCTACGAGCAGTACTTC. Translation: CASSTLQVGLYEQYF.

V is TRBV7-8 and J is TRBJ2-1; D unclear. Trimming pared 5 bases from V and 0 bases from J, leaving 14 bases between. The CDR3 covers 16 residues. Germline loops: CDR1 SGHVS, CDR2 FQNEAQ. The CDR3 reads CASSPGRFSSYNEQFF. The CDR3 nucleotides are TGTGCCAGCAGCCCCGGACGTTTTAGCTCCTACAATGAGCAGTTCTTC.

This chain uses TRBV28 with TRBJ1-2; 7 nucleotides line up with TRBD1. Per the germline V gene, CDR1 is MDHEN and CDR2 is SYDVKM. V was pared by 5 bases and J by 4 bases, with 10 bases of the junction left unmatched. The CDR3 totals 15 residues. CDR3 region: CASSPYGTALYGYTF. The CDR3 DNA is TGTGCCAGCAGTCCATATGGGACAGCCCTCTATGGCTACACCTTC.

The chain uses TRBV4-3 and TRBJ2-1, with 7 bases that match TRBD2. The CDR3 length is 14 residues. With 1 base clipped from V and 5 bases from J, the junction kept 2 bases outside the gene matches. Germline CDR1 is LGHNA and CDR2 is YSLEER. As DNA, the CDR3 is TGCGCCAGCAGCCAAGCCCTAGCGGACAATGAGCAGTTCTTC. This translates into CASSQALADNEQFF.

The V and J genes are TRBV2 and TRBJ2-2; a weak D match, TRBD2 (6 bases). The V gene lost 4 bases and the J gene lost 4 bases, with 16 bases spanning the gap. The germline V gene encodes CDR1 SNHLY and CDR2 FYNNEI. The CDR3 contains 16 residues. In DNA, the CDR3 is TGTGCCAGCAGTGTGATGGGCGGGATCGGCACCGGGGAGCTGTTTTTT. Translated, it gives CASSVMGGIGTGELFF.

The chain has TRBV6-1 and TRBJ1-1; D gene unclear. Germline lookup yields CDR1 MNHNS and CDR2 SASEGT. Trimming left V 4 bases short and J 0 bases short, with 9 bases between. The CDR3 has 14 residues. The DNA for the CDR3 is TGTGCCAGCAGTGTAACACCGATGAACACTGAAGCTTTCTTT. It yields the protein CASSVTPMNTEAFF.

For the CDR3, the DNA is TGTGCCAGCAGGGGGACTAGCGGGGACACAGATACGCAGTATTTT. This translates into CASRGTSGDTDTQYF. The chain links TRBV2 to TRBJ2-3, with 13 bases aligning to TRBD2. Germline lookup yields CDR1 SNHLY and CDR2 FYNNEI. The CDR3 consists of 15 residues. Trimming at V came to 6 bases and at J to 2 bases, leaving 2 bases not matched to a gene.

The rearrangement links TRBV5-6 to TRBJ1-3, with D possibly matching TRBD1 (5 bases). The germline CDR1 and CDR2 sequences are SGHDT and YYEEEE. The CDR3 runs to 15 residues. Trimming pared 0 bases from V and 4 bases from J, leaving 11 bases between. The CDR3 spells CASSLAPGPGNTIYF. CDR3 in DNA: TGTGCCAGCAGCTTGGCCCCGGGGCCCGGAAACACCATATATTTT.